The clone carrying this T cell receptor beta chain appeared a few times. The TCR library protocol attached unique molecular identifiers to the individual cDNA molecules. TCRdb ran MiXCR on the 5' RACE reads and lists one entry per CDR3 protein. The data show about 99,000 distinct CDR3 sequences, around 17% seen once. The entry originates in a study of early T cells in non-severe SARS-CoV-2 infection. V dropped 10 bases and J dropped 6 bases, with 19 bases sitting between them. The CDR3 is 13 amino acids. Germline CDR1 and CDR2: MNHEY and SMNVEV (reference sequence). The source is an adult who was a healthcare worker with PCR-confirmed SARS-CoV-2 infection or an uninfected control (not recorded which). The chain has TRBV27 and TRBJ2-7; D might be TRBD1 (6 bases). The specimen sequenced was whole blood. CDR3 region: CAISGTPGAEQYF. CDR3 in DNA: TGTGCCATTTCCGGGACGCCAGGGGCCGAGCAGTACTTC.